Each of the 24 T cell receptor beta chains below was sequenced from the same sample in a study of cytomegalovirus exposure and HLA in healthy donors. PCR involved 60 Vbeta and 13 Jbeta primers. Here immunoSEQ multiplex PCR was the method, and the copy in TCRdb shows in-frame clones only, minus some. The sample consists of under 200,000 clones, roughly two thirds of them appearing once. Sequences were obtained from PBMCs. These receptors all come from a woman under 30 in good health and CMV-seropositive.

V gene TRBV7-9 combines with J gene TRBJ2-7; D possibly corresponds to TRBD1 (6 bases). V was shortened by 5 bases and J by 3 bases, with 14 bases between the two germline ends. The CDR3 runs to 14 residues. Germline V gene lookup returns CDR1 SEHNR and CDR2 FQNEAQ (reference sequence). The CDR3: CASSAQGASYEQYF. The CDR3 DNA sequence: TGTGCCAGCAGCGCACAGGGAGCCAGCTACGAGCAGTACTTC.

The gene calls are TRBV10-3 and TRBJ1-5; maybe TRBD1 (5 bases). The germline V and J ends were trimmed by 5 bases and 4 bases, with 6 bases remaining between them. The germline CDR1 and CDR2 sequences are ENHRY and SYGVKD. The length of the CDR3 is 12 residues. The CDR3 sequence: CAISPGNQPQHF. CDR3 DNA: TGTGCCATCAGTCCAGGGAATCAGCCCCAGCATTTT.

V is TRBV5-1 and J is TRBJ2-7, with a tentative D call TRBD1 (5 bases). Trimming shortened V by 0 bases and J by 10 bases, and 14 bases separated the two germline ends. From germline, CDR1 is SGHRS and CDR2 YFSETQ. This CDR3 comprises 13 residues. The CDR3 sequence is CASSLEGQIGQYF. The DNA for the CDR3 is TGCGCCAGCAGCTTGGAGGGGCAGATCGGTCAGTACTTC.

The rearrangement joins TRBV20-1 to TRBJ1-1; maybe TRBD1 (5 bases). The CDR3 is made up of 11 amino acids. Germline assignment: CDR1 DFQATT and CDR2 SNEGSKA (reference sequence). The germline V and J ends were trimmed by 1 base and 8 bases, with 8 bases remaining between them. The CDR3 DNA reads TGCAGTGCTAGAGTACAGGTCGAAGCTTTCTTT. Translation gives CSARVQVEAFF.

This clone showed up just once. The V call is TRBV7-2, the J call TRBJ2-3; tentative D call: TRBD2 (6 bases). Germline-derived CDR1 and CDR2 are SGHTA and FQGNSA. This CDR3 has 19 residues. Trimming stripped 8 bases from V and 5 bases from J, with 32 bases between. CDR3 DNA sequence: TGTGCCAGCGGGTTTATTGGGGGAGCCATCGGGAGAAACAGAGATACGCAGTATTTT. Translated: CASGFIGGAIGRNRDTQYF. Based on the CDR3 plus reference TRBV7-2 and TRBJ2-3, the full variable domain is GAGVSQSPSNKVTEKGKDVELRCDPISGHTALYWYRQSLGQGLEFLIYFQGNSAPDKSGLPSDRFSAERTGGSVSTLTIQRTQQEDSAVYLCASGFIGGAIGRNRDTQYFGPGTRLTVL.

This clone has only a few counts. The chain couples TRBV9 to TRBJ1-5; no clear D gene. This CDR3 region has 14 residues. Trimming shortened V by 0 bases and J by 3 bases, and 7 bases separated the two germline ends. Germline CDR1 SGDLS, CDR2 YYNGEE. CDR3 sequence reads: CASSVGQYNQPQHF. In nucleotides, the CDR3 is TGTGCCAGCAGCGTAGGGCAGTACAATCAGCCCCAGCATTTT.

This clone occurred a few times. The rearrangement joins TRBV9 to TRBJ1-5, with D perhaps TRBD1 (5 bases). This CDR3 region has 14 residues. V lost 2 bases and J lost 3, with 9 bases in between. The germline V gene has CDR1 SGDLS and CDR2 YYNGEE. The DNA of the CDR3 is TGTGCCAGCAGCGTCTCAGGGAACAATCAGCCCCAGCATTTT. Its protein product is CASSVSGNNQPQHF.

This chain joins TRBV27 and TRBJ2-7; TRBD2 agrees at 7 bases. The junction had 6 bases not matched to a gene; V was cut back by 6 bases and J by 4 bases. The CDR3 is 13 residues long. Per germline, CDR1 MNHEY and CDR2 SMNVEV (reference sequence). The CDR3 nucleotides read TGTGCCAGCAGCCCGGGACTAACATACGAGCAGTACTTC. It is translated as CASSPGLTYEQYF.

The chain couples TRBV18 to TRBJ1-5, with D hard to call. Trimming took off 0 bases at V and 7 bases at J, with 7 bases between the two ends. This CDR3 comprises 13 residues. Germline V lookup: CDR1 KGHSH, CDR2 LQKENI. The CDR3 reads CASSPPSGQPQHF. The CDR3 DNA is TGTGCCAGCTCACCACCGTCAGGCCAGCCCCAGCATTTT. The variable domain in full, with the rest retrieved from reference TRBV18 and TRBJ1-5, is NAGVMQNPRHLVRRRGQEARLRCSPMKGHSHVYWYRQLPEEGLKFMVYLQKENIIDESGMPKERFSAEFPKEGPSILRIQQVVRGDSAAYFCASSPPSGQPQHFGDGTRLSIL.

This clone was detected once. The CDR3 region has the DNA TGCGCCAGCAGCTTGACTAGTCGGGAGCAGTTCTTC. Translation: CASSLTSREQFF. The V call is TRBV5-1, the J call TRBJ2-1; perhaps TRBD2 as D (5 bases). Trimming shortened V by 1 base and J by 10 bases, and 9 bases separated the two germline ends. Per the germline V gene, CDR1 is SGHRS and CDR2 is YFSETQ. The CDR3 is 12 amino acids.

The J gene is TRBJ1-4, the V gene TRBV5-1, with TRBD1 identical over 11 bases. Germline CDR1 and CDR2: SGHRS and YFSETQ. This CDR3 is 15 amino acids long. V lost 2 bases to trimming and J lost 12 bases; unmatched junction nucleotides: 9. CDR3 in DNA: TGCGCCAGCAGCTTCTACCCCCGGGACAGGGGGGAACTGTTTTTT. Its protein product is CASSFYPRDRGELFF. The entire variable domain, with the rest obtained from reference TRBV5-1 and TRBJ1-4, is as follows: KAGVTQTPRYLIKTRGQQVTLSCSPISGHRSVSWYQQTPGQGLQFLFEYFSETQRNKGNFPGRFSGRQFSNSRSEMNVSTLELGDSALYLCASSFYPRDRGELFFGSGTQLSVL.

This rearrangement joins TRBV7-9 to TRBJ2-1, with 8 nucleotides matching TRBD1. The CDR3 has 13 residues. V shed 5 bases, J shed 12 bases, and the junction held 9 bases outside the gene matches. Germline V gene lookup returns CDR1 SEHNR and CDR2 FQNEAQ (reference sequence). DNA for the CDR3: TGTGCCAGCAGCCCCATGGGGACAGGCCCGCAGTTCTTC. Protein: CASSPMGTGPQFF. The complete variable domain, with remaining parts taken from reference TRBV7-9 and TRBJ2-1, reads DTGVSQNPRHKITKRGQNVTFRCDPISEHNRLYWYRQTLGQGPEFLTYFQNEAQLEKSRLLSDRFSAERPKGSFSTLEIQRTEQGDSAMYLCASSPMGTGPQFFGPGTRLTVL.

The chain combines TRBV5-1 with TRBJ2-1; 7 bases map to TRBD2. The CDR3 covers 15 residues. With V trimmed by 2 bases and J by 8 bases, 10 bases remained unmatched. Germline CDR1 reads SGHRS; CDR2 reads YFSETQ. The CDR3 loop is CASSFAGDDLDEQFF. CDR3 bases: TGCGCCAGCAGCTTTGCGGGGGACGACTTGGATGAGCAGTTCTTC.

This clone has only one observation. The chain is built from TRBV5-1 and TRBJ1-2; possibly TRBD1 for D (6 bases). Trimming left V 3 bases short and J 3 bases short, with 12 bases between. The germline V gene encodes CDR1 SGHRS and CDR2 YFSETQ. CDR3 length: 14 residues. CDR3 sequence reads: CASSSNRVDYGYTF. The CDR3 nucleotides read TGCGCCAGCAGCTCGAACAGGGTTGACTATGGCTACACCTTC.

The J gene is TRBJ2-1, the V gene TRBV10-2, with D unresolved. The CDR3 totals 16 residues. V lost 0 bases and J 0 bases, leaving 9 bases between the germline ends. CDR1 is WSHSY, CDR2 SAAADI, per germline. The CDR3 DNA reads TGCGCCAGCAGTGAGTCGAGTGAAAACTCCTACAATGAGCAGTTCTTC. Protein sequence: CASSESSENSYNEQFF.

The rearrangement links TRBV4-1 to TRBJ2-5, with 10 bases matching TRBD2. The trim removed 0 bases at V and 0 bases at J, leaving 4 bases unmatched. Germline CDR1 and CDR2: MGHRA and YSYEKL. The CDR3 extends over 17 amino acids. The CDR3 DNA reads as TGCGCCAGCAGCCAAGATCGGCTAGCGGGGGACCAAGAGACCCAGTACTTC. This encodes CASSQDRLAGDQETQYF.

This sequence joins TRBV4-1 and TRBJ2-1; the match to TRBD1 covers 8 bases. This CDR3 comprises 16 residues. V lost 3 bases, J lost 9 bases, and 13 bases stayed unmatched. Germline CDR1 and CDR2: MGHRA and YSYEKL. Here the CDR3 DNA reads TGCGCCAGCAGCCAGGGGCAGGACAGGGTAGGGATTGAGCAGTTCTTC. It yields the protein CASSQGQDRVGIEQFF.

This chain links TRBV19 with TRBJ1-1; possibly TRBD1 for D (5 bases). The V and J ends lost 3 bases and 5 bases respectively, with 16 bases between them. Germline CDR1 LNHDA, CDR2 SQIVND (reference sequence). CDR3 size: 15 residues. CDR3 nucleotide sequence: TGTGCCAGTAGTATGGGCTTCAGGGCCCAGACTGAAGCTTTCTTT. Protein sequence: CASSMGFRAQTEAFF.

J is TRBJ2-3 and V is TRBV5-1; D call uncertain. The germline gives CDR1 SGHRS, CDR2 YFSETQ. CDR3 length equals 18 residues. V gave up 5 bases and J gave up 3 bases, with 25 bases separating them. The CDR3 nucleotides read TGCGCCAGCAGATCCATCGTTGCGGCACCAAGTGATACAGATACGCAGTATTTT. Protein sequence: CASRSIVAAPSDTDTQYF.

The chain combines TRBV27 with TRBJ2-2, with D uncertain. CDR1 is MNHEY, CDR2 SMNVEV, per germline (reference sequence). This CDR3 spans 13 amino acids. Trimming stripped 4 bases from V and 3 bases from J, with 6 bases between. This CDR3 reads CASSSFYTGELFF. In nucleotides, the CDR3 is TGTGCCAGCAGTTCCTTCTACACCGGGGAGCTGTTTTTT.

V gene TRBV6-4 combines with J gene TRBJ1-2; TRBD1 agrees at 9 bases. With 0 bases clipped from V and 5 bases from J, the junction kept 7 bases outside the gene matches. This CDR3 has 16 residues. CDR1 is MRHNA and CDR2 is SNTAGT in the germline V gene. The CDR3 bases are TGTGCCAGCAGTGACTCCGGGGGACAGGGCTTATATGGCTACACCTTC. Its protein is CASSDSGGQGLYGYTF.

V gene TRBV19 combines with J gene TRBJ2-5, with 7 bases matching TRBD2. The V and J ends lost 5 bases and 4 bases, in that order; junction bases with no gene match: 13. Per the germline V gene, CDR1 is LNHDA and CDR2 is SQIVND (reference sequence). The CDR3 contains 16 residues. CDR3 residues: CASSPGWWRESETQYF. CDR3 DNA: TGTGCCAGTAGTCCGGGCTGGTGGCGGGAGTCAGAGACCCAGTACTTC.

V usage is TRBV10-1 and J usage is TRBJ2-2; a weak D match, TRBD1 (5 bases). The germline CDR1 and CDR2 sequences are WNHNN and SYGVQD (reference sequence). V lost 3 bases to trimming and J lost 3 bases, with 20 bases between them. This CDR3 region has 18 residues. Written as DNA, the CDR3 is TGCGCCAGCAGTGACGGGCGCGGCGGAAAGGGGTACACCGGGGAGCTGTTTTTT. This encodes CASSDGRGGKGYTGELFF.

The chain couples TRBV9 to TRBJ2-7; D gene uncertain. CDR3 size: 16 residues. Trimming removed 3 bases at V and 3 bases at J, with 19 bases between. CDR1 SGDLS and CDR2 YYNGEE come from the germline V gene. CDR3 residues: CASSAGPLGAFYEQYF. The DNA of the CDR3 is TGTGCCAGCAGCGCTGGCCCCCTAGGCGCGTTCTACGAGCAGTACTTC.